This TCR beta chain was found in a study of T cells after yellow fever vaccination. This clonotype was found a few times. Antigen unknown. TCRdb recomputed calls from the 5' RACE reads with MiXCR, one row per CDR3 protein. The sample shows roughly 79,000 distinct CDR3 sequences, around 7.7% of them seen only once. Study-level points and caveats: Though weaker, the secondary response peaked faster, on day 5 versus 15.

The clonotype was recovered from a man younger than 35 who received the YFV17D yellow fever vaccine. Source: CD8+ T cells sorted from PBMCs, taken approximately 11 days after the first yellow fever vaccination.

The CDR3 coding sequence is TGTGCCAGCAGCCCCCCGGAGCAGAGGGATACTTATGGCTACACCTTC. Translation gives CASSPPEQRDTYGYTF. The rearrangement joins TRBV7-2 to TRBJ1-2, with D unresolved. V lost 5 bases and J lost 5, with 21 bases in between. The V gene's germline CDR1 is SGHTA and CDR2 FQGNSA. CDR3 length: 16 residues.